The 27 T cell receptor beta chains given below trace back to one sample, sequenced in a study of T cells after yellow fever vaccination (dated by TCRdb to between 2019 and 2020). Reading the label with the study, this specimen's treatment or condition is: live attenuated yellow fever vaccine strain. The library was obtained by 5' RACE. Data came from an Illumina NovaSeq 6000. The public reads were quality trimmed at Q25 with fastp and then assembled into clones with MiXCR by TCRdb, keeping productive beta chains. Entries are consolidated by CDR3 protein sequence, retaining the most common genes and DNA. This sample has some 240,000 distinct CDR3 sequences in its table, and over 4.5% of those were observed once. The ten biggest clones cover around 3.5% of the sample. The sample consisted of CD4+ T cells sorted from PBMCs, taken on the day of the yellow fever booster vaccination. All receptors derive from a man aged 18 to 30 who received the YFV17D yellow fever vaccine.

This chain joins TRBV10-3 and TRBJ1-5, with 8 positions matching TRBD1. CDR3 length: 17 amino acids. Germline-derived CDR1 and CDR2 are ENHRY and SYGVKD. The trim removed 3 bases at V and 1 base at J, leaving 8 bases unmatched. In nucleotides, the CDR3 is TGTGCCATCAGTGACCCGGACAGGGTTCGGAGCAATCAGCCCCAGCATTTT. Its translation: CAISDPDRVRSNQPQHF.

This clonotype has at least ten counts. The chain employs TRBV12-3 or TRBV12-4 and TRBJ2-4, with D tentatively TRBD1 or TRBD2 (6 bases each). V was pared by 2 bases and J by 0 bases, with 11 bases between. This CDR3 has 16 residues. CDR3 protein: CASSLKEGVAKNIQYF. In DNA, the CDR3 is TGTGCCAGCAGTTTAAAGGAGGGGGTAGCCAAAAACATTCAGTACTTC.

The J gene is TRBJ1-1, the V gene TRBV5-1; tentative D call: TRBD1 (6 bases). This CDR3 has 14 residues. CDR1 is SGHRS and CDR2 is YFSETQ in the germline V gene. Trimming pared 3 bases from V and 4 bases from J, leaving 13 bases between. The CDR3 sequence is CASSSNRVFTEAFF. CDR3 DNA sequence: TGCGCCAGCAGCTCGAACAGGGTTTTCACTGAAGCTTTCTTT.

This sequence joins TRBV27 and TRBJ1-2, with D unclear. Per the germline V gene, CDR1 is MNHEY and CDR2 is SMNVEV (reference sequence). V lost 3 bases to trimming and J lost 8 bases, with 16 bases between them. The length of the CDR3 is 14 residues. The CDR3 DNA follows: TGTGCCAGCAGTTTGACCAGTTTCAGGTTAGGCTACACCTTC. This encodes CASSLTSFRLGYTF.

This rearrangement joins TRBV30 to TRBJ2-7, with 7 bases matching TRBD1. Germline CDR1 GTSNPN, CDR2 SVGIG (reference sequence). There are 14 residues in the CDR3. Unmatched junction bases numbered 3, after V lost 0 bases and J lost 1 base. CDR3: CAWSVQGWSYEQYF. The CDR3 nucleotides are TGTGCCTGGAGTGTACAGGGGTGGTCCTACGAGCAGTACTTC.

The chain has TRBV24-1 and TRBJ2-3, with TRBD2 matching 8 bases. This CDR3 is built from 16 residues. The V gene end was trimmed by 6 bases and the J gene end by 0 bases; junction bases not matched to a gene: 7. Germline CDR1 KGHDR, CDR2 SFDVKD. The CDR3 DNA is TGTGCCACCAGTTCGGGAGCGGGGGCTAGCACAGATACGCAGTATTTT. Translated: CATSSGAGASTDTQYF.

The genes are TRBV20-1 and TRBJ2-5; the match to TRBD2 covers 10 bases. The germline gives CDR1 DFQATT, CDR2 SNEGSKA (reference sequence). This CDR3 contains 18 residues. V shed 5 bases, J shed 5 bases, and the junction held 20 bases outside the gene matches. In DNA, the CDR3 is TGCAGTGCTGATGGTAGCGGGGGGTTCTCAACTTGGGCGGAGACCCAGTACTTC. It yields the protein CSADGSGGFSTWAETQYF.

This rearrangement joins TRBV11-2 to TRBJ2-5; tentative D call: TRBD2 (6 bases). The V gene's germline CDR1 is SGHAT and CDR2 FQNNGV. CDR3 size: 16 residues. The V end was cut by 0 bases, the J end by 4 bases, with 15 bases between. CDR3 DNA: TGTGCCAGCAGCTTAGATGGCGACTTGGAGGGAGAGACCCAGTACTTC. Translating it yields CASSLDGDLEGETQYF.

This chain uses TRBV20-1 with TRBJ1-5; D is ambiguous. Germline lookup yields CDR1 DFQATT and CDR2 SNEGSKA (reference sequence). This CDR3 is built from 15 residues. V was pared by 0 bases and J by 3 bases, with 12 bases between. The CDR3 loop reads CSARDLLPVNQPQHF. The CDR3 DNA sequence: TGCAGTGCTAGAGACCTTCTTCCGGTCAATCAGCCCCAGCATTTT.

The chain employs TRBV4-3 and TRBJ2-6; no clear D gene. V lost 1 base and J lost 3, with 10 bases in between. The germline CDR1 and CDR2 sequences are LGHNA and YSLEER. There are 16 residues in the CDR3. The DNA of the CDR3 is TGCGCCAGCAGCCAAGTCGGTATTGGTGGGGCCAACGTCCTGACTTTC. This codes for CASSQVGIGGANVLTF.

In its sample, this clonotype was seen a few times. V is TRBV20-1 and J is TRBJ2-1, with TRBD2 as a possible D gene (6 bases). Germline assignment: CDR1 DFQATT and CDR2 SNEGSKA (reference sequence). The CDR3 consists of 16 residues. The germline V and J ends were trimmed by 5 bases and 0 bases, with 17 bases remaining between them. For the CDR3, the DNA is TGCAGTGCTGATGGAAGGACTACCGGCTCCTACAATGAGCAGTTCTTC. It codes for CSADGRTTGSYNEQFF.

This clonotype was seen more than once but under ten times. The rearrangement uses TRBV18 and TRBJ2-2; D not certain. Deletions cut 3 bases from V and 3 bases from J, with 11 bases between. Germline CDR1 is KGHSH and CDR2 is LQKENI. CDR3 length: 15 amino acids. The CDR3 protein is CASSPESWHTGELFF. The CDR3 coding sequence is TGTGCCAGCTCACCGGAGAGCTGGCACACCGGGGAGCTGTTTTTT.

This clonotype showed up just a few times. V is TRBV7-2 and J is TRBJ2-7, with 11 bases matching TRBD2. CDR1 and CDR2 (germline): SGHTA, FQGNSA. V lost 6 bases, J lost 6 bases, and 7 bases stayed unmatched. CDR3 size: 14 residues. For the CDR3, the DNA is TGTGCCAGCAGTCTTACTAGCGGGGGACTCGAGCAGTACTTC. The encoded protein is CASSLTSGGLEQYF.

A few counts support this clonotype. The J gene is TRBJ2-7, the V gene TRBV4-2; 13 nucleotides line up with TRBD2. This CDR3 spans 17 amino acids. V trimming: 4 bases; J trimming: 3 bases; junction bases outside the gene matches: 9. Per the germline V gene, CDR1 is LGHNA and CDR2 is YNFKEQ. CDR3 sequence: CASSRETGLAGNYEQYF. In DNA, the CDR3 is TGTGCCAGCAGCCGCGAAACGGGACTAGCGGGAAACTACGAGCAGTACTTC.

This clonotype has ten or more counts. The V gene is TRBV5-1, the J gene TRBJ2-3; D uncertain. The CDR3 length is 16 residues. The germline gives CDR1 SGHRS, CDR2 YFSETQ. Trimming pared 0 bases from V and 1 base from J, leaving 12 bases between. The CDR3 reads CASSLANGPRTDTQYF. CDR3 DNA sequence: TGCGCCAGCAGCTTGGCCAACGGACCGCGCACAGATACGCAGTATTTT.

There are many counts of this clonotype. V is TRBV7-6 and J is TRBJ2-3; D unresolved. Trimming took 3 bases from V and 4 from J, leaving 11 bases between them. The CDR3 spans 14 residues. CDR1 SGHVS and CDR2 FNYEAQ come from the germline V gene. The CDR3 reads CASSLAYSPDTQYF. Here the CDR3 DNA reads TGTGCCAGCAGCTTGGCTTACTCCCCAGATACGCAGTATTTT.

This clonotype was recorded many times. This chain joins TRBV12-3 or TRBV12-4 and TRBJ1-1; D call uncertain. The CDR3 contains 13 residues. Trimming removed 7 bases from V and 2 bases from J, with 11 bases in between. This chain's CDR3 is CASTLDLNTEAFF. The CDR3 bases are TGTGCCAGCACACTGGACCTAAACACTGAAGCTTTCTTT.

This clonotype was recorded at least ten times. The gene calls are TRBV5-4 and TRBJ2-3; D is unresolved. This CDR3 is 13 amino acids long. Trimming shortened V by 5 bases and J by 4 bases, and 11 bases separated the two germline ends. CDR1 is SGHNT, CDR2 YYREEE, per germline (reference sequence). Written as DNA, the CDR3 is TGTGCCAGCAGTCGCGTGTCGGCAGATACGCAGTATTTT. Amino acids: CASSRVSADTQYF.

This clonotype has a count of ten or more. This chain uses TRBV5-1 with TRBJ2-1; TRBD2 aligns across 10 bases. Trimming cost V 2 bases and J 8 bases; bases outside gene matches: 7. Germline V gene lookup returns CDR1 SGHRS and CDR2 YFSETQ. The CDR3 totals 15 residues. CDR3 bases: TGCGCCAGCAGCTTTGAGCTAGCGGGGGCCGATGAGCAGTTCTTC. Its protein product is CASSFELAGADEQFF.

This clonotype was picked up a small number of times. The V and J genes are TRBV2 and TRBJ1-4; 7 nucleotides align to TRBD1. This CDR3 spans 15 amino acids. CDR1 and CDR2 (germline): SNHLY, FYNNEI. Germline trimming cut 3 bases from V and 4 bases from J; bases unmatched to any gene: 5. CDR3 nucleotide sequence: TGTGCCAGCAGTGAGCGCGGGACAGTTAATGAAAAACTGTTTTTT. It yields the protein CASSERGTVNEKLFF.

The chain uses TRBV5-1 and TRBJ1-2, with 8 bases matching TRBD1. CDR3 size: 13 residues. Germline values: CDR1 SGHRS, CDR2 YFSETQ. After removal of 3 bases from V and 8 bases from J, the junction contained 6 bases not matched to a gene. This CDR3 reads CASSSGQGEGYTF. The CDR3 bases are TGCGCCAGCAGCTCCGGACAGGGTGAAGGCTACACCTTC.

This clonotype was seen only a few times. V and J are TRBV2 and TRBJ1-1; D not resolved. V was cut by 3 bases and J by 0 bases, with 8 bases left in between. The CDR3 totals 14 residues. Germline CDR1 SNHLY, CDR2 FYNNEI. Here the CDR3 DNA reads TGTGCCAGCAGTGAGGAGTCCATGAACACTGAAGCTTTCTTT. Amino acids: CASSEESMNTEAFF.

This clonotype was counted ten times or more. V usage is TRBV4-3 and J usage is TRBJ2-7, with unresolved D. This CDR3 spans 15 amino acids. CDR1 and CDR2 (germline): LGHNA, YSLEER. V was clipped by 4 bases and J by 2 bases, with 15 bases between them. CDR3 loop: CASSLGPTSTYEQYF. The CDR3 DNA is TGCGCCAGCAGCCTCGGACCCACCTCAACCTACGAGCAGTACTTC.

This chain joins TRBV7-2 and TRBJ2-2; 9 bases are shared with TRBD1. CDR3 length: 16 residues. Germline loops: CDR1 SGHTA, CDR2 FQGNSA. V shed 5 bases, J shed 6 bases, and the junction held 10 bases outside the gene matches. The CDR3 nucleotides read TGTGCCAGCAGCCTCCGTCAGACAGGGGGGTCCGGGGAGCTGTTTTTT. Translated, it gives CASSLRQTGGSGELFF. The variable domain in full, completed from reference TRBV7-2 and TRBJ2-2, reads GAGVSQSPSNKVTEKGKDVELRCDPISGHTALYWYRQSLGQGLEFLIYFQGNSAPDKSGLPSDRFSAERTGGSVSTLTIQRTQQEDSAVYLCASSLRQTGGSGELFFGEGSRLTVL.

This clonotype occurred a few times. The chain employs TRBV7-9 and TRBJ1-3; D is ambiguous. This CDR3 has 13 residues. Trimming took 4 bases from V and 9 from J, leaving 13 bases between them. The V gene's germline CDR1 is SEHNR and CDR2 FQNEAQ (reference sequence). CDR3 residues: CASSSEAGGTIYF. CDR3 sequence (DNA): TGTGCCAGCAGCTCAGAGGCAGGCGGCACCATATATTTT.

At least ten counts were recorded for this clonotype. The V call is TRBV3-1, the J call TRBJ2-1; 7 nucleotides match TRBD2. Germline values: CDR1 LGHDT, CDR2 YNNKEL (reference sequence). J lost 0 bases, V lost 1 base, and 0 bases had no gene match. CDR3 length equals 15 residues. The CDR3 DNA reads as TGTGCCAGCAGCCAAGCGGGGGGCTCCTACAATGAGCAGTTCTTC. Translation gives CASSQAGGSYNEQFF.

This clonotype was recorded a few times. The V gene is TRBV7-2, the J gene TRBJ2-1; 8 bases agree with TRBD1. Germline-derived CDR1 and CDR2 are SGHTA and FQGNSA. The trim removed 6 bases at V and 7 bases at J, leaving 5 bases unmatched. The CDR3 runs 13 residues. DNA of the CDR3: TGTGCCAGCAGTCGGACAGGGTGGAATGAGCAGTTCTTC. This sequence encodes CASSRTGWNEQFF.